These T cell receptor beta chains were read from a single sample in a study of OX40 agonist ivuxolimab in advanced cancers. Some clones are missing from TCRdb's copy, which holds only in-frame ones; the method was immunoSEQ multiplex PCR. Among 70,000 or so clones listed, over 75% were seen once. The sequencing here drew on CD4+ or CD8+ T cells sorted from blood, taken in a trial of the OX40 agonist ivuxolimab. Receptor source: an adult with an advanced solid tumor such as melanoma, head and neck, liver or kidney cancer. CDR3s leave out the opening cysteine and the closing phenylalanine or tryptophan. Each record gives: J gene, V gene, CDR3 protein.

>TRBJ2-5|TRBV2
ASVARQIQETQY
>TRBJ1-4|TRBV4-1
ASSQSSGGGGEKLF
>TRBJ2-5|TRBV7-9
ASSGGGGTQY
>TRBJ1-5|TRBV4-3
ASSQDTGEVQPQH
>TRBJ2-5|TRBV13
ASSQTGSEGETQY
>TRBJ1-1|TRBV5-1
ASSYRTATTNTEAF
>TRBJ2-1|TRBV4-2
ASSPVLSSGIQF
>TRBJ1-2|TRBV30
ACPVAYGYT
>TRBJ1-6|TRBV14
ASSQLVASPLH
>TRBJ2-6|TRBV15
ATSRDRSGANVLT
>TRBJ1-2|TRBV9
ASSVGPTGEGSYT
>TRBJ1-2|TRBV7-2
ASSLARAANYGYT
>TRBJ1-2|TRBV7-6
ASSLGSYGYT
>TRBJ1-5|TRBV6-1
ASSYRTGNQPQH
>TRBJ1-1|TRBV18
ASSGQANTEAF
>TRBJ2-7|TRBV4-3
ASSQDRGQGSYEQY
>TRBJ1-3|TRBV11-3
ASSFWQGENTIY
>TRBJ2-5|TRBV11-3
ASSFTGSGETQY
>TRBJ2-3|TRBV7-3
ASSPQGAGTDTQY
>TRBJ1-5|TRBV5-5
ASSGAQDLQPQH
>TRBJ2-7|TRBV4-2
ASSFGLAGDYEQY
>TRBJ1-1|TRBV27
ASTLKPSLLFNTEAF
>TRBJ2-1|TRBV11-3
ASSLAAGNEQF
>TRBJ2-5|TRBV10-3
AISLDLQETQY
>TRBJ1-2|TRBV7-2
ASSLAPDRANYGYT
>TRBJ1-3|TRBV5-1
ASSLDTSSGNTIY
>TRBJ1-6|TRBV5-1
ASSLEPGSPSLH
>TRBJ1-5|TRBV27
ASTLTGGANQPQH
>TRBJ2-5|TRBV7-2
ASSIPGRWQETQY
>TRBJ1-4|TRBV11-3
ASSFSGTGRGEKLF
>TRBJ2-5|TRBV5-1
ASSLGLAAETQY
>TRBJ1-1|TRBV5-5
ASSLALSHTEAF
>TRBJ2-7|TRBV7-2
ASSLRSSRYEQY
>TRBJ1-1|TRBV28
ASSSRPGHKGYTEAF
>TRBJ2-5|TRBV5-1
ASSQPLGGPDETQY
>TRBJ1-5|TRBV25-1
ASSEFGQPQH
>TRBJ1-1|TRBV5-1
ASSLSATENTEAF
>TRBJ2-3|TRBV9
ASSVQPGLAGAVDTQY
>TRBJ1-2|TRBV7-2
ASSLAPGQGPLNYGYT
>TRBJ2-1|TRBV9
ASSVAGDYYNEQF
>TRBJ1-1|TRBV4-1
ASSQGGGLNTEAF
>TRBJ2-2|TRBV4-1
ASTPKDRADTGELF
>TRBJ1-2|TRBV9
ASSAPGGAVGIGGYGYT
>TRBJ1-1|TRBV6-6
ASSDRGPNTEAF
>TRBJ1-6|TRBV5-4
ASSSDLSVRHSPLH
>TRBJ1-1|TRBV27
ASRVFSGRDTEAF
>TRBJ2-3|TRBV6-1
ASSDATAGGDTQY
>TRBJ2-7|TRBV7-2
ASSLRTGGDPPPYEQY